The 24 T cell receptor beta chains below were found in one sample sequenced in a study of regulatory T cells in long-lasting Graves disease. Relying on iRepertoire HTBI primers and Arm-PCR of CDR3 regions, the team built TCR beta libraries. In TCRdb, the multiplex PCR reads were re-called with MiXCR into one record per CDR3 protein. The sample has a few hundred thousand distinct CDR3 sequences, 23% seen once. The time point here: persistent/refractory GD, antithyroid drugs over 5 years with positive TRAb. Making the TCR library involved RNA that had been extracted from PBMCs. Sequencing was performed on peripheral blood mononuclear cells (PBMCs), taken when the disease was refractory, from a patient treated with antithyroid drugs. The receptors stem from a female donor with Graves disease.

V usage is TRBV4-2 and J usage is TRBJ2-1; the match to TRBD2 covers 10 bases. Germline CDR1 and CDR2: LGHNA and YNFKEQ. V lost 6 bases, J lost 8 bases, and 10 bases stayed unmatched. The CDR3 runs 15 residues. CDR3 in DNA: TGTGCCAGCAGACCTAGCGGGAGTATTTTGGATGAGCAGTTCTTC. It translates to CASRPSGSILDEQFF.

There are many counts of this clonotype. This rearrangement joins TRBV28 to TRBJ1-1; D is unclear. CDR1 and CDR2 from the germline V gene are MDHEN and SYDVKM. V gave up 5 bases and J gave up 4 bases, with 14 bases separating them. The CDR3 runs 14 residues. The CDR3 reads CASSTLVVGTEAFF. The CDR3 DNA sequence: TGTGCCAGCAGTACATTGGTTGTAGGCACTGAAGCTTTCTTT.

This clonotype was observed once. A read error may be the cause here, since a much bigger clone is one base away. The chain combines TRBV11-2 with TRBJ2-7, with D perhaps TRBD2 (5 bases). Germline CDR1 is SGHAT and CDR2 is FQNNGV. The CDR3 is 15 residues long. CDR3 in DNA: TGTGCCAGCAGTTATGCGGACGGGGTAACCTACGAGCAGCACTTC. Translating it yields CASSYADGVTYEQHF.

This clonotype was recorded many times. This chain joins TRBV12-3 or TRBV12-4 and TRBJ2-5, with TRBD2 identical over 13 bases. The CDR3 is made up of 20 amino acids. The V gene end was trimmed by 6 bases and the J gene end by 0 bases; junction bases not matched to a gene: 16. The CDR3 sequence: CASSSRGLAGPSKYQETQYF. The CDR3 region has the DNA TGTGCCAGCAGCTCTCGGGGACTAGCGGGGCCTTCCAAGTACCAAGAGACCCAGTACTTC.

This clonotype was detected many times. The rearrangement uses TRBV12-3 or TRBV12-4 and TRBJ2-7; D is unclear. V lost 3 bases and J lost 3, with 9 bases in between. CDR3 length: 13 residues. DNA of the CDR3: TGTGCCAGCAGTTTGGAATGGGACTACGAGCAGTACTTC. It yields the protein CASSLEWDYEQYF.

J is TRBJ2-7 and V is TRBV5-1; TRBD2 matches 7 bases. The germline gives CDR1 SGHRS, CDR2 YFSETQ. This CDR3 is 15 amino acids long. Trimming at V came to 4 bases and at J to 4 bases, leaving 11 bases not matched to a gene. The CDR3 bases are TGCGCCAGCAGCACGACCCTATCTAGCGGATACGAGCAGTACTTC. Residues: CASSTTLSSGYEQYF.

The chain has TRBV12-3 or TRBV12-4 and TRBJ1-2; 10 bases are a match to TRBD1. This CDR3 has 13 amino acids. With V trimmed by 6 bases and J by 10 bases, 8 bases remained unmatched. CDR3 sequence: CASSRDRGPPYTF. CDR3 nucleotide sequence: TGTGCCAGCAGCCGGGACAGGGGACCCCCCTACACCTTC.

This clonotype was counted a few times. V usage is TRBV20-1 and J usage is TRBJ2-7; 7 bases align to TRBD1. The CDR3 length is 14 residues. Germline CDR1 and CDR2: DFQATT and SNEGSKA (reference sequence). V lost 0 bases and J lost 4; bases outside the gene matches: 6. The DNA of the CDR3 is TGCAGTGCTAGAGATCGGGGACAGATTTACGAGCAGTACTTC. It is translated as CSARDRGQIYEQYF.

This clonotype was seen more than once but under ten times. J is TRBJ2-2 and V is TRBV12-3 or TRBV12-4, with D possibly being TRBD1 or TRBD2 (5 bases each). This CDR3 has 16 residues. V was pared by 5 bases and J by 0 bases, with 13 bases between. The CDR3 sequence is CASSRDLTPNTGELFF. CDR3 DNA: TGTGCCAGCAGTCGGGACCTAACACCGAACACCGGGGAGCTGTTTTTT.

Comment on this clonotype: At one of its ends the junction is not consistent with the germline gene, which may arise from a read error. This chain uses TRBV6-2 or TRBV6-3 with TRBJ1-5; TRBD1 is a possible D gene (5 bases). Germline CDR1 reads MNHEY; CDR2 reads SVGEGT. CDR3 length: 14 residues. The CDR3 loop is CASSPRGGNRPQHF. DNA for the CDR3: TGTGCCAGCAGTCCCCGGGGGGGGAATCGGCCCCAGCATTTT.

This clonotype came up many times. J is TRBJ2-7 and V is TRBV28, with TRBD2 as a possible D gene (6 bases). CDR1 MDHEN and CDR2 SYDVKM come from the germline V gene. V lost 1 base and J lost 6, with 13 bases in between. There are 14 residues in the CDR3. The CDR3 is CASSLLQVSGEQYF. The CDR3 DNA sequence: TGTGCCAGCAGTTTATTACAGGTTAGCGGCGAGCAGTACTTC.

This clonotype was recorded many times. J is TRBJ1-1 and V is TRBV28; tentatively, D is TRBD1 (5 bases). Between the trimmed V and J ends, which lost 5 bases and 11 bases, there was a span of 18 bases. Germline V lookup: CDR1 MDHEN, CDR2 SYDVKM. The CDR3 sequence is 13 residues long. The CDR3: CASSPPLQGRAFF. The CDR3 bases are TGTGCCAGCAGTCCGCCCCTCCAGGGACGGGCTTTCTTT.

At least ten counts were recorded for this clonotype. The chain couples TRBV28 to TRBJ2-7; 7 bases align to TRBD2. The germline CDR1 and CDR2 sequences are MDHEN and SYDVKM. V shed 5 bases and J 4 bases; nucleotides not matched to a gene: 8. The CDR3 runs 14 residues. In DNA form, the CDR3 reads TGTGCCAGCAGTCGAGCGGGAAGCATTTACGAGCAGTACTTC. As protein: CASSRAGSIYEQYF. Full variable domain (remainder filled in from reference TRBV28 and TRBJ2-7): DVKVTQSSRYLVKRTGEKVFLECVQDMDHENMFWYRQDPGLGLRLIYFSYDVKMKEKGDIPEGYSVSREKKERFSLILESASTNQTSMYLCASSRAGSIYEQYFGPGTRLTVT.

This clonotype was picked up a small number of times. The chain combines TRBV10-3 with TRBJ2-7; D may correspond to TRBD1 or TRBD2 (5 bases each). The CDR3 spans 14 residues. Germline V lookup: CDR1 ENHRY, CDR2 SYGVKD. V was pared by 4 bases and J by 0 bases, with 10 bases between. The CDR3 is CAISVTGTSYEQYF. CDR3 bases: TGTGCCATCAGTGTAACGGGGACCTCCTACGAGCAGTACTTC.

The chain carries TRBV15 and TRBJ1-5; D is undetermined. There are 12 residues in the CDR3. From germline, CDR1 is LNHNV and CDR2 YYDKDF (reference sequence). V lost 0 bases and J 6 bases, leaving 3 bases between the germline ends. The DNA for the CDR3 is TGTGCCACCAGCAGAGATCGTCAGCCCCAGCATTTT. The encoded protein is CATSRDRQPQHF.

The J gene is TRBJ1-4, the V gene TRBV6-1; the D gene is possibly TRBD1 (5 bases). Germline values: CDR1 MNHNS, CDR2 SASEGT. The CDR3 consists of 13 residues. V was clipped by 8 bases and J by 0 bases, with 7 bases between them. The CDR3 here is CASSGTTNEKLFF. In DNA form, the CDR3 reads TGTGCCAGCTCAGGGACAACTAATGAAAAACTGTTTTTT.

This chain links TRBV20-1 with TRBJ1-3, with D hard to call. CDR3 length: 15 residues. Trimming pared 0 bases from V and 0 bases from J, leaving 9 bases between. From germline, CDR1 is DFQATT and CDR2 SNEGSKA (reference sequence). The CDR3 here is CSARDQVISGNTIYF. For the CDR3, the DNA is TGCAGTGCTAGAGATCAGGTTATCTCTGGAAACACCATATATTTT.

This clonotype has just a few counts. The chain combines TRBV29-1 with TRBJ2-7, with D perhaps TRBD1 or TRBD2 (5 bases each). CDR3 length: 12 amino acids. V was cut by 5 bases and J by 5 bases, with 13 bases left in between. Germline CDR1 and CDR2: SQVTM and ANQGSEA. CDR3 loop: CSVRAPGHEQYF. The CDR3 region has the DNA TGCAGCGTTCGGGCTCCGGGGCACGAGCAGTACTTC.

On this clonotype: One end of the junction is discordant with germline, which a read error may explain. The chain couples TRBV28 to TRBJ2-5; D remains unclear. There are 14 residues in the CDR3. Germline V gene sequence: CDR1 MDHEN, CDR2 SYDVKM. The CDR3 is CAGSLWGIHETQYF. The CDR3 bases are TGTGCCGGCAGTTTATGGGGAATCCACGAGACCCAGTACTTC.

The chain carries TRBV7-9 and TRBJ1-5; D remains ambiguous. The CDR3 length is 16 residues. Germline assignment: CDR1 SEHNR and CDR2 FQNEAQ (reference sequence). Trimming pared 1 base from V and 3 bases from J, leaving 13 bases between. The CDR3: CASSLVLSGYNQPQHF. The CDR3 DNA reads TGTGCCAGCAGCTTAGTGTTATCAGGTTACAATCAGCCCCAGCATTTT.

This clonotype was counted only a few times. The V and J genes are TRBV18 and TRBJ2-7, with D hard to call. In germline, CDR1 is KGHSH, CDR2 LQKENI. V dropped 1 base and J dropped 5 bases, with 15 bases sitting between them. The CDR3 has 15 amino acids. The CDR3 here is CASSPLPYRENEQYF. In nucleotides, the CDR3 is TGTGCCAGCTCACCACTGCCGTATAGGGAAAACGAGCAGTACTTC.

A word on this clonotype: The conserved phenylalanine or tryptophan is not found at the CDR3 terminus, so this likely reflects a read error. The V and J genes are TRBV7-2 and TRBJ1-5, with D unclear. This CDR3 has 15 amino acids. Germline V gene lookup returns CDR1 SGHTA and CDR2 FQGNSA. V lost 0 bases and J lost 3, with 9 bases in between. As DNA, the CDR3 is TGTGCCAGCAGCTTAGCGGGTGTCTCCAATCAGCCCCAGCATTCT. Its protein is CASSLAGVSNQPQHS.

The chain recombines TRBV19 with TRBJ2-2; D is unclear. This CDR3 region has 17 residues. With 7 bases removed from V and 2 bases from J, the gap between germline ends came to 20 bases. From germline, CDR1 is LNHDA and CDR2 SQIVND (reference sequence). The DNA of the CDR3 is TGTGCCAGTACCCTCTCACGCACAGTTGGTAACACCGGGGAGCTGTTTTTT. As protein: CASTLSRTVGNTGELFF.

This clonotype was recorded many times. J is TRBJ1-2 and V is TRBV20-1; D may be TRBD1 (5 bases). Germline CDR1 DFQATT, CDR2 SNEGSKA (reference sequence). The CDR3 consists of 15 residues. The V end lost 0 bases, the J end lost 8 bases, and 19 bases lay between the germline ends. The CDR3 coding sequence is TGCAGTGCTAGAGATAGGGACGCCGCGAGAGGAGGCTACACCTTC. Amino acid sequence: CSARDRDAARGGYTF.